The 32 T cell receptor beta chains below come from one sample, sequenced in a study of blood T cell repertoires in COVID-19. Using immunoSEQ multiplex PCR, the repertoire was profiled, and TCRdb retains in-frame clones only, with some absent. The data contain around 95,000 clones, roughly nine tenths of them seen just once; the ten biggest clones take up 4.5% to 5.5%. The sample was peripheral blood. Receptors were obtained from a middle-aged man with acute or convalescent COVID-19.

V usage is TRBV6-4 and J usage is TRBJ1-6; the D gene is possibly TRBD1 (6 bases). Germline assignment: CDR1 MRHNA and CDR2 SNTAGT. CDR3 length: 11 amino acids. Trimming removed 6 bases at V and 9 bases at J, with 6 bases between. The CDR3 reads CASRQGSPLHF. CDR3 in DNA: TGTGCCAGCAGACAGGGTTCACCCCTCCACTTT.

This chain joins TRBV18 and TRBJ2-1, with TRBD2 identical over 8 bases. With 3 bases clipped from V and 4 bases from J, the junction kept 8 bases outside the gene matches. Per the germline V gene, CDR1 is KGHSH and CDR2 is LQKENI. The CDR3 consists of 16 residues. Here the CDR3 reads CASSPSSGSQYNEQFF. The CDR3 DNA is TGTGCCAGCTCACCCTCGAGCGGGAGCCAATACAATGAGCAGTTCTTC.

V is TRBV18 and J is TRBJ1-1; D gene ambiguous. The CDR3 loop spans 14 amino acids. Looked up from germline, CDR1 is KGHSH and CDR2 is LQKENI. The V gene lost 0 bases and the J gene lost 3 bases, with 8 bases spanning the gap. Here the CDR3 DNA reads TGTGCCAGCTCACCACCGCGAGGTTACACTGAAGCTTTCTTT. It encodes CASSPPRGYTEAFF.

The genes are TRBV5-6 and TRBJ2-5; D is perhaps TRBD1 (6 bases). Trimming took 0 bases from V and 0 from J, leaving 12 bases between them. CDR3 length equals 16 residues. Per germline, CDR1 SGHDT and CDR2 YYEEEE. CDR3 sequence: CASSLVRQENQETQYF. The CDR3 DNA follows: TGTGCCAGCAGCTTGGTCCGACAGGAAAACCAAGAGACCCAGTACTTC.

CDR3 protein: CASSKRWDRENEQFF. CDR3 DNA: TGCGCCAGCAGCAAACGATGGGACAGGGAGAATGAGCAGTTCTTC. The gene calls are TRBV5-1 and TRBJ2-1; 9 nucleotides agree with TRBD1. V gave up 4 bases and J gave up 7 bases; unmatched junction bases: 9. There are 15 residues in the CDR3. The germline CDR1 and CDR2 sequences are SGHRS and YFSETQ.

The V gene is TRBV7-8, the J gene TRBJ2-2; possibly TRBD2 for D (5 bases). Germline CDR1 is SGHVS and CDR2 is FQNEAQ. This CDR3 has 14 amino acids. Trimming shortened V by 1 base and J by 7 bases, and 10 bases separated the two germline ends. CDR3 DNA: TGTGCCAGCAGCTTAGGAGGGAGTGGCGGGGAGCTGTTTTTT. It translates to CASSLGGSGGELFF.

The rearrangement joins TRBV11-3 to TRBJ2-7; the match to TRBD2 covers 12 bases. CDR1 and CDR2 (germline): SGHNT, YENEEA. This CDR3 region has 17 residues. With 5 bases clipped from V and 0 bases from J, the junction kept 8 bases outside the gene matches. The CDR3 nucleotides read TGTGCCAGCAGCCGAATCCTAGCGGGGGGGGCCTCCTACGAGCAGTACTTC. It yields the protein CASSRILAGGASYEQYF.

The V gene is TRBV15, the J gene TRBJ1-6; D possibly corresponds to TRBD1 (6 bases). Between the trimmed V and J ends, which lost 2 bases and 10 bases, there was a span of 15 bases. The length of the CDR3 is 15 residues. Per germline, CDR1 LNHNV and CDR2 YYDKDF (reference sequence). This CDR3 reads CATSRPDRSRSPLHF. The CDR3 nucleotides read TGTGCCACCAGCAGACCTGACAGGAGTCGATCACCCCTCCACTTT.

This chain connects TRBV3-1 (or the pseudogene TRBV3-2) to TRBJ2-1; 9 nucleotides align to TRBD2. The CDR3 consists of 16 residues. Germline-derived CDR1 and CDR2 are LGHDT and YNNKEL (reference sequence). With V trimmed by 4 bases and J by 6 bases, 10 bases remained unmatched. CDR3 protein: CASSPLLAGGSNEQFF. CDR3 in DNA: TGTGCCAGCAGCCCCTTACTCGCGGGAGGGTCCAATGAGCAGTTCTTC.

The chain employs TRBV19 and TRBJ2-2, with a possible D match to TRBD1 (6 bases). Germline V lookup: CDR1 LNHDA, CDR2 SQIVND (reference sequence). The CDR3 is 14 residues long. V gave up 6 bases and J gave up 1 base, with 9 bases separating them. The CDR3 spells CASSYRVNTGELFF. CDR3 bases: TGTGCCAGTAGCTACAGGGTGAACACCGGGGAGCTGTTTTTT.

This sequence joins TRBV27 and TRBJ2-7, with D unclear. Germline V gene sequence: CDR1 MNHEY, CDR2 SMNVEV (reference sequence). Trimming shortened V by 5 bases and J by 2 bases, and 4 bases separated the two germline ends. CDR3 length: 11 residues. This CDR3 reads CASSTTYEQYF. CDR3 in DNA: TGTGCCAGCAGTACAACCTACGAGCAGTACTTC.

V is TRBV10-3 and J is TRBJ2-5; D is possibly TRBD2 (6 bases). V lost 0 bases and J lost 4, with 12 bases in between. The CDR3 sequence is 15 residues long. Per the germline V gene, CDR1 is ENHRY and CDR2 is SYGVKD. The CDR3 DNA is TGTGCCATCAGTGAGTCTAGCAGCGGGTTAGAGACCCAGTACTTC. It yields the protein CAISESSSGLETQYF.

The CDR3: CASSLGGAGPIRPQHF. The CDR3 DNA reads TGTGCCAGCAGTTTGGGGGGGGCGGGTCCCATACGGCCCCAGCATTTT. The rearrangement joins TRBV28 to TRBJ1-5; D is perhaps TRBD1 (6 bases). This CDR3 has 16 amino acids. V was trimmed by 3 bases and J by 9 bases, leaving 21 bases between them. Germline V gives CDR1 MDHEN, CDR2 SYDVKM.

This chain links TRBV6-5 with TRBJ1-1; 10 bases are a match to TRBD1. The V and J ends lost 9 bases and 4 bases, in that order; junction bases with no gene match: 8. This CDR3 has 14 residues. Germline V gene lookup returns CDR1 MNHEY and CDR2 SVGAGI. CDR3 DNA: TGTGCCAGTGTTATAGGGACAGGGGCCACTGAAGCTTTCTTT. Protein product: CASVIGTGATEAFF.

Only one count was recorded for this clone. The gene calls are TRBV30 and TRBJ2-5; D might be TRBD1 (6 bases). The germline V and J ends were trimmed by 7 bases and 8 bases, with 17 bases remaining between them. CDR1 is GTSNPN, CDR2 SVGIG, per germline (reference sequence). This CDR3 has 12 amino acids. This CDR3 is CASTVQGYTQYF. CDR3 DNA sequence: TGTGCCTCGACCGTCCAGGGGTATACCCAGTACTTC.

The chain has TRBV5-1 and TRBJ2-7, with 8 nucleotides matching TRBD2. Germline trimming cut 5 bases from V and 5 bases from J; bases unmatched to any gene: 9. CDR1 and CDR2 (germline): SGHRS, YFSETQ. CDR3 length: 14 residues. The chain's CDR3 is CASSVREGRDEQYF. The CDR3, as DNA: TGCGCCAGCAGTGTTCGGGAGGGCCGGGACGAGCAGTACTTC.

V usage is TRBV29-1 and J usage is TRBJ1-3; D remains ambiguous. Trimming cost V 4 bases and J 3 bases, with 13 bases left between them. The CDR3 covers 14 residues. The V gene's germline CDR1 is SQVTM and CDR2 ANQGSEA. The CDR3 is CSVARGTGGNTIYF. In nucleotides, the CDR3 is TGCAGCGTTGCCCGGGGAACGGGTGGAAACACCATATATTTT.

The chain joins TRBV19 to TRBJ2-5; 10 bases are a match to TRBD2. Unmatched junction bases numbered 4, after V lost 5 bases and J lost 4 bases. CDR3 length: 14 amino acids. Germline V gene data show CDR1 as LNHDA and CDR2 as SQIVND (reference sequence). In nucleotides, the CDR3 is TGTGCCAGTAGTCAACTAGCGGGACGAGAGACCCAGTACTTC. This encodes CASSQLAGRETQYF.

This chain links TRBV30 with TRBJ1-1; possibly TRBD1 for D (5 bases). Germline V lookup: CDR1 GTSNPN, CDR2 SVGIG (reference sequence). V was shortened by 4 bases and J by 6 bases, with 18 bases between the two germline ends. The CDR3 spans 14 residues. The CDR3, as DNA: TGTGCCTGGAAAAACGCGGGGGGAAGGGCTGAAGCTTTCTTT. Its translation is CAWKNAGGRAEAFF.

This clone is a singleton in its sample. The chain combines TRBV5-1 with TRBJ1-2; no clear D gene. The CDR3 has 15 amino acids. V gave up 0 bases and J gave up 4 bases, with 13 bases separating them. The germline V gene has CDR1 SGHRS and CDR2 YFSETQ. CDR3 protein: CASSLESRRAYGYTF. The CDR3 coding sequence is TGCGCCAGCAGCTTGGAGTCGAGGAGAGCCTATGGCTACACCTTC.

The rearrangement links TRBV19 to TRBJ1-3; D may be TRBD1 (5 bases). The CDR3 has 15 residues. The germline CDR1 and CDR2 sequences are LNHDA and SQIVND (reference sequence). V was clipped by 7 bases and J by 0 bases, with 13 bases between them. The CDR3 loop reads CASKLGPDSGNTIYF. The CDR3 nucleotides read TGTGCCAGTAAATTGGGGCCCGACTCTGGAAACACCATATATTTT.

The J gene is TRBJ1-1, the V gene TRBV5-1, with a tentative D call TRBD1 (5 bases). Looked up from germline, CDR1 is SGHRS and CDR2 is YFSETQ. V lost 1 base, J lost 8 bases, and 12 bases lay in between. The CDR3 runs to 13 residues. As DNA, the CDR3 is TGCGCCAGCAGCTTGACGGGGGGTCAGGAAGCTTTCTTT. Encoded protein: CASSLTGGQEAFF.

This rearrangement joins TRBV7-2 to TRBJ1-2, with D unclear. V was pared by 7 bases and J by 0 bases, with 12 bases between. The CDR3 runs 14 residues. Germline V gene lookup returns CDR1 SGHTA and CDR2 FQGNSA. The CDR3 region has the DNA TGTGCCAGCACACTTGTCGGGACTAACTATGGCTACACCTTC. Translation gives CASTLVGTNYGYTF.

CDR3 residues: CASRAVEVKNYGYTF. In nucleotides, the CDR3 is TGTGCCAGCAGGGCTGTAGAGGTGAAAAACTATGGCTACACCTTC. The V call is TRBV6-4, the J call TRBJ1-2, with D uncertain. Trimming removed 6 bases from V and 2 bases from J, with 16 bases in between. Germline V CDR1 and CDR2: MRHNA, SNTAGT. The CDR3 covers 15 residues.

CDR3 residues: CASSLGTSGNTDTQYF. The CDR3 DNA is TGTGCCAGCAGCTTAGGGACTAGCGGCAACACAGATACGCAGTATTTT. This chain connects TRBV11-3 to TRBJ2-3, with 10 bases fitting TRBD2. Germline CDR1 is SGHNT and CDR2 is YENEEA. With V trimmed by 1 base and J by 2 bases, 3 bases remained unmatched. The CDR3 length is 16 residues.

DNA for the CDR3: TGTGCCAGCAGCTCGGACAGGGAAGGCTATGGCTACACCTTC. Protein: CASSSDREGYGYTF. The V and J genes are TRBV11-3 and TRBJ1-2; 8 bases are shared with TRBD1. The germline V gene has CDR1 SGHNT and CDR2 YENEEA. The V gene end was trimmed by 4 bases and the J gene end by 4 bases; junction bases not matched to a gene: 5. The CDR3 is made up of 14 amino acids.

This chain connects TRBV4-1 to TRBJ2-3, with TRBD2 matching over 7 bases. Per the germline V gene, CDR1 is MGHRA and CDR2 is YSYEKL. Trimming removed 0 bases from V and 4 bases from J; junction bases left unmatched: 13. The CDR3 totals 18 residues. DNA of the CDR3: TGCGCCAGCAGCCAAGATTTGAGGCCTAGCGGCGCGGCAGATACGCAGTATTTT. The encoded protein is CASSQDLRPSGAADTQYF.

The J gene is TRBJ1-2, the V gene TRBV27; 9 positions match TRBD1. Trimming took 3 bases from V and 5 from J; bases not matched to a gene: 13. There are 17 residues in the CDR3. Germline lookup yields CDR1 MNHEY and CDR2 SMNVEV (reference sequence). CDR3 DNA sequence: TGTGCCAGCAGTTTCTCGGGACAGGGCGCCGCAGGGTATGGCTACACCTTC. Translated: CASSFSGQGAAGYGYTF.

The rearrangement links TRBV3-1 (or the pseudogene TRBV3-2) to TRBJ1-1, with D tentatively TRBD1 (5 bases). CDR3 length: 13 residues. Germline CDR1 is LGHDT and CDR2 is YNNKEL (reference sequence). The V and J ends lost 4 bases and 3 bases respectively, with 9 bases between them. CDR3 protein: CASSLREYTEAFF. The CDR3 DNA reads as TGTGCCAGCAGCCTCAGGGAATACACTGAAGCTTTCTTT.

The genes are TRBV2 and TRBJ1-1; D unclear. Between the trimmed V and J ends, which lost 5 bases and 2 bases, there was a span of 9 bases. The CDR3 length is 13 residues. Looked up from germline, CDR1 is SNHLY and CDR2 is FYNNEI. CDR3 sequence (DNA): TGTGCCAGCAGTTCCGCGGGAAACACTGAAGCTTTCTTT. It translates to CASSSAGNTEAFF.

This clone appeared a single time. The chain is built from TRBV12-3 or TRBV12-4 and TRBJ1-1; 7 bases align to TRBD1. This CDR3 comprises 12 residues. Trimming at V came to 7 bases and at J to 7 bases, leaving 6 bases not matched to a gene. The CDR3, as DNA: TGTGCCAGCACCCCCCGGGACAGTGAAGCTTTCTTT. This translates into CASTPRDSEAFF.

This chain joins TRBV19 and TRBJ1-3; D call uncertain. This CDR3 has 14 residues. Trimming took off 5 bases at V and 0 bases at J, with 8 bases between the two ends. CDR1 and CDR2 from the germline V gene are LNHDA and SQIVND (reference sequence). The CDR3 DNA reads TGTGCCAGTAGTCCACAAAGCTCTGGAAACACCATATATTTT. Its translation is CASSPQSSGNTIYF.